The clone carrying this T cell receptor (beta chain) has just a few counts. These data are taken from a study of T-cell memory formation after mild COVID-19. TCR alpha and TCR beta cDNA libraries carrying sample barcodes and UMIs were produced by 5'RACE using constant-segment primers. Using its own MiXCR run on the 5' RACE reads, TCRdb lists one record per CDR3 protein. The sample contains roughly 170,000 distinct CDR3 sequences, roughly 18% of which appear only once. The CDR3 runs to 16 residues. Deletions cut 2 bases from V and 3 bases from J, with 11 bases between. The V and J genes are TRBV12-3 or TRBV12-4 and TRBJ1-6, with TRBD1 as a possible D gene (5 bases). Sequences were obtained from PBMCs or a T cell subset sorted from them (not recorded which). The receptor comes from a man between 18 and 29 years old who had mild COVID-19 (a few samples of this study predate the infection). Cell type and time point are not known. The CDR3 DNA reads as TGTGCCAGCAGTTTACTGGCAGGGAACTATAATTCACCCCTCCACTTT. Translating gives CASSLLAGNYNSPLHF.